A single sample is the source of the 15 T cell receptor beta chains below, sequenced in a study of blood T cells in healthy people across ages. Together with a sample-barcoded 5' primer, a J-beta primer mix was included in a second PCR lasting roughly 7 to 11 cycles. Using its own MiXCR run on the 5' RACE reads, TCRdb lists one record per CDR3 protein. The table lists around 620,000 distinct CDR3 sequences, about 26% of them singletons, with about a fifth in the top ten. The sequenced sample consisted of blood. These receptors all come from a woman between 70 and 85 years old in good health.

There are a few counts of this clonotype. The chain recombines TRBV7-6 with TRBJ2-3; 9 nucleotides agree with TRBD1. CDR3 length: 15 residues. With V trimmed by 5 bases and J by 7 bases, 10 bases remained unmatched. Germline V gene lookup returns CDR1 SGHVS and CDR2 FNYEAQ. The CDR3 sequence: CASSLKRTGVNTQYF. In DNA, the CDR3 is TGTGCCAGCAGCCTAAAGAGGACAGGGGTTAATACGCAGTATTTT.

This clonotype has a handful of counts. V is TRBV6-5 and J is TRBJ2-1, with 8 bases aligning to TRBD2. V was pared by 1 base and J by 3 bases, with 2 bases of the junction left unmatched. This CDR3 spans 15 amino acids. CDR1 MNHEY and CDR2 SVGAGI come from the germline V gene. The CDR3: CASSYWAGGYNEQFF. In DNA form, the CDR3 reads TGTGCCAGCAGTTACTGGGCGGGGGGCTACAATGAGCAGTTCTTC.

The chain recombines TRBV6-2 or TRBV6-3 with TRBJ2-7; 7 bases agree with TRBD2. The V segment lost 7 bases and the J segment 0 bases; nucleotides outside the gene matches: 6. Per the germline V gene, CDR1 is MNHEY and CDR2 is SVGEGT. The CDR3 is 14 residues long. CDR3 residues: CASIPGGASYEQYF. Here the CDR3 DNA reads TGTGCCAGCATCCCGGGGGGAGCCTCCTACGAGCAGTACTTC.

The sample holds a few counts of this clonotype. CDR3 coding DNA: TGCGCCAGCCGCCCCTCAGGGTACTCCTACGAGCAGTACTTC. It is translated as CASRPSGYSYEQYF. V usage is TRBV5-1 and J usage is TRBJ2-7, with D perhaps matching TRBD1 (5 bases). V lost 7 bases, J lost 0 bases, and 14 bases lay in between. Germline-derived CDR1 and CDR2 are SGHRS and YFSETQ. The CDR3 runs to 14 residues.

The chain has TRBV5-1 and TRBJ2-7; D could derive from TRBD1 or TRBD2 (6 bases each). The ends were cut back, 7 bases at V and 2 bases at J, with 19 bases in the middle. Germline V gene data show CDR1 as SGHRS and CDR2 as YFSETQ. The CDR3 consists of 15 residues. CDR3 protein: CASSRGGGTTYEQYF. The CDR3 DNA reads TGCGCCAGCTCCCGTGGAGGGGGGACAACCTACGAGCAGTACTTC.

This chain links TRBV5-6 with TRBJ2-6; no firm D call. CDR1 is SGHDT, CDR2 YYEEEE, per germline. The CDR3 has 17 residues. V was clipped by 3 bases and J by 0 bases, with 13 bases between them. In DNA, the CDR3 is TGTGCCAGCAGCTCCGGGCTTACCAGCTCTGGGGCCAACGTCCTGACTTTC. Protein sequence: CASSSGLTSSGANVLTF.

The CDR3 nucleotides read TGTGCCAGCAGTTACAGGGGGCTGGGCACTGAAGCTTTCTTT. Its protein product is CASSYRGLGTEAFF. The chain couples TRBV6-2 or TRBV6-3 to TRBJ1-1; 7 nucleotides match TRBD1. The CDR3 loop spans 14 amino acids. Germline V gives CDR1 MNHEY, CDR2 SVGEGT. V shed 2 bases, J shed 4 bases, and the junction held 4 bases outside the gene matches.

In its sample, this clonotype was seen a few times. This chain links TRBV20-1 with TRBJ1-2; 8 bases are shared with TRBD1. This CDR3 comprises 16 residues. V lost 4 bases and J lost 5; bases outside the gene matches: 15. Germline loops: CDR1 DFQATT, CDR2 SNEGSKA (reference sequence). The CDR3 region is CSAIPGTGGVSYGYTF. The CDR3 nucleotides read TGCAGTGCTATTCCCGGGACAGGCGGCGTCTCTTATGGCTACACCTTC.

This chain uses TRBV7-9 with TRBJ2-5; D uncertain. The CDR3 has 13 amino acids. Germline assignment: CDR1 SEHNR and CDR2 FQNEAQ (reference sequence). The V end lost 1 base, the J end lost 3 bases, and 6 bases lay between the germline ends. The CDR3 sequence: CASSLGAKETQYF. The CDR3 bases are TGTGCCAGCAGCTTAGGGGCCAAAGAGACCCAGTACTTC.

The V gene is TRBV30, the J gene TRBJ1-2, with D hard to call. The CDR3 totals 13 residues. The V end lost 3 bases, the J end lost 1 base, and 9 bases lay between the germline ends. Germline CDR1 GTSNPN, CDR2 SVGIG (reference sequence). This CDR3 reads CAWSQSYNYGYTF. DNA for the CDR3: TGTGCCTGGAGCCAGAGTTATAACTATGGCTACACCTTC. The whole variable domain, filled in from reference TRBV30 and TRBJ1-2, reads SQTIHQWPATLVQPVGSPLSLECTVEGTSNPNLYWYRQAAGRGLQLLFYSVGIGQISSEVPQNLSASRPQDRQFILSSKKLLLSDSGFYLCAWSQSYNYGYTFGSGTRLTVV.

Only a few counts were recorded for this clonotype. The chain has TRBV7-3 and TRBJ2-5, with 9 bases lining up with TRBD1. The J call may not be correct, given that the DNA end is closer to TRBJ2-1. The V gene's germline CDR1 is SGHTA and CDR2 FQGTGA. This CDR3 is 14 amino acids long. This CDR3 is CASSSTGGYNEQFF. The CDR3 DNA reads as TGTGCCAGCAGCTCGACAGGGGGCTACAATGAGCAGTTCTTC.

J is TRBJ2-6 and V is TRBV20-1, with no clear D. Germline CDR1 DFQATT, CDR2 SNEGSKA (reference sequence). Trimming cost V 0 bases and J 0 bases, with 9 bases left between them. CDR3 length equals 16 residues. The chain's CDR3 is CSARDIMASGANVLTF. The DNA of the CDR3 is TGCAGTGCTAGAGATATTATGGCCTCTGGGGCCAACGTCCTGACTTTC.

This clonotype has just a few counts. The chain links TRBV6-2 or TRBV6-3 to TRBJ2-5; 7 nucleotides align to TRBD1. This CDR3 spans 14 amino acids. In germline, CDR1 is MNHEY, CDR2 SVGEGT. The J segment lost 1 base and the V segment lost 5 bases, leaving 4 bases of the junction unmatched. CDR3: CASSSRQGQETQYF. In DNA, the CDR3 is TGTGCCAGCAGTAGCCGACAGGGCCAAGAGACCCAGTACTTC.

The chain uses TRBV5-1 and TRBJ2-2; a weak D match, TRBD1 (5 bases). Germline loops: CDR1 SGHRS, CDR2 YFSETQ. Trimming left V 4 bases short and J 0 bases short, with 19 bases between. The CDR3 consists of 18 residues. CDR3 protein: CASSGKDSLYANTGELFF. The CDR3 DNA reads TGCGCCAGCAGCGGGAAAGACAGCCTCTATGCGAACACCGGGGAGCTGTTTTTT.

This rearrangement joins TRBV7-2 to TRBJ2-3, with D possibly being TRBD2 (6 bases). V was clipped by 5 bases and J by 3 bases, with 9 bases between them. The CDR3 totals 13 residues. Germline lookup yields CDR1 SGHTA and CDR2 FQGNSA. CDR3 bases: TGTGCCAGCAGCCACGGGGGAACAGATACGCAGTATTTT. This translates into CASSHGGTDTQYF. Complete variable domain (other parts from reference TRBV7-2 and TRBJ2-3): GAGVSQSPSNKVTEKGKDVELRCDPISGHTALYWYRQSLGQGLEFLIYFQGNSAPDKSGLPSDRFSAERTGGSVSTLTIQRTQQEDSAVYLCASSHGGTDTQYFGPGTRLTVL.